One sample yielded the 17 T cell receptor beta chains listed below, sequenced in a study of cytomegalovirus exposure and HLA in healthy donors (dated by TCRdb to 2015 to 2018). Receptors were amplified or captured by the immunoSEQ multiplex PCR assay. TCRdb holds this immuneACCESS table with in-frame rearrangements only. Some clones are missing; in checked studies, unresolved V genes explain under half, and the rest has no known cause. The sample table contains fewer than 140,000 clones; only one count was recorded for 88% of them. The top ten hold 1.8% of the sample. What was sequenced was PBMCs. These receptors were obtained from a woman aged 18-30 years in good health and CMV-seropositive.

The chain recombines TRBV29-1 with TRBJ2-5, with D possibly matching TRBD2 (5 bases). The ends were cut back, 6 bases at V and 5 bases at J, with 13 bases in the middle. From germline, CDR1 is SQVTM and CDR2 ANQGSEA. This CDR3 spans 12 amino acids. In DNA, the CDR3 is TGCAGCGTCGTACCCTCGGGGGAGACCCAGTACTTC. Translating gives CSVVPSGETQYF.

The chain joins TRBV27 to TRBJ1-5, with TRBD1 identical over 8 bases. Germline trimming cut 0 bases from V and 3 bases from J; bases unmatched to any gene: 7. The germline CDR1 and CDR2 sequences are MNHEY and SMNVEV (reference sequence). The CDR3 is 17 amino acids. The CDR3 loop reads CASSLSRDRKNNQPQHF. For the CDR3, the DNA is TGTGCCAGCAGTTTATCGAGGGACAGGAAGAACAATCAGCCCCAGCATTTT.

The DNA for the CDR3 is TGTGCCAGCAGCGGACAGGAGTATAGCAATCAGCCCCAGCATTTT. Translated, it gives CASSGQEYSNQPQHF. This rearrangement joins TRBV28 to TRBJ1-5, with TRBD1 matching 7 bases. Germline trimming cut 6 bases from V and 0 bases from J; bases unmatched to any gene: 5. The CDR3 runs 15 residues. CDR1 MDHEN and CDR2 SYDVKM come from the germline V gene.

V gene TRBV29-1 combines with J gene TRBJ1-2; 8 nucleotides align to TRBD1. The germline gives CDR1 SQVTM, CDR2 ANQGSEA. CDR3 length: 13 residues. After removal of 5 bases from V and 8 bases from J, the junction contained 10 bases not matched to a gene. The CDR3 DNA reads as TGCAGCGTTAATCAGCCAGGGGGCATGGGCTACACCTTC. Encoded protein: CSVNQPGGMGYTF.

The chain combines TRBV29-1 with TRBJ2-7; D is unresolved. The ends were cut back, 4 bases at V and 0 bases at J, with 10 bases in the middle. The CDR3 contains 13 residues. Germline values: CDR1 SQVTM, CDR2 ANQGSEA. DNA of the CDR3: TGCAGCGTTGTATTAGGTAGCTCCTACGAGCAGTACGTC. Encoded protein: CSVVLGSSYEQYV.

The chain uses TRBV28 and TRBJ2-5; TRBD2 matches 7 bases. The CDR3 totals 14 residues. Looked up from germline, CDR1 is MDHEN and CDR2 is SYDVKM. The junction had 7 bases not matched to a gene; V was cut back by 5 bases and J by 4 bases. The CDR3 nucleotides read TGTGCCAGCAGTGTTACTAGCGCCCTAGAGACCCAGTACTTC. This translates into CASSVTSALETQYF.

This clone showed up just once. CDR3 protein: CASSSLAGGRESEQFF. The DNA for the CDR3 is TGTGCCAGCAGTTCACTAGCGGGGGGGCGGGAATCCGAGCAGTTCTTC. This rearrangement joins TRBV28 to TRBJ2-1; 13 positions match TRBD2. This CDR3 is built from 16 residues. With V trimmed by 4 bases and J by 10 bases, 10 bases remained unmatched. Germline loops: CDR1 MDHEN, CDR2 SYDVKM.

The rearrangement joins TRBV6-6 to TRBJ1-2, with 9 bases fitting TRBD1. The V segment lost 6 bases and the J segment 5 bases; nucleotides outside the gene matches: 4. Germline V CDR1 and CDR2: MNHNY, SVGAGI (reference sequence). The CDR3 has 13 residues. CDR3 amino acids: CASSPGTGYGYTF. For the CDR3, the DNA is TGTGCCAGCAGCCCCGGGACAGGGTATGGCTACACCTTC.

The chain combines TRBV19 with TRBJ1-1; 11 bases fit TRBD1. This CDR3 region has 16 residues. The ends lost 4 bases at V and 2 bases at J; junction bases unmatched: 6. Germline V CDR1 and CDR2: LNHDA, SQIVND (reference sequence). The CDR3 DNA reads as TGTGCCAGTAGTACCAAGGACAGGGGGCTAAACACTGAAGCTTTCTTT. It is translated as CASSTKDRGLNTEAFF. The whole variable domain, filled in from reference TRBV19 and TRBJ1-1, reads DGGITQSPKYLFRKEGQNVTLSCEQNLNHDAMYWYRQDPGQGLRLIYYSQIVNDFQKGDIAEGYSVSREKKESFPLTVTSAQKNPTAFYLCASSTKDRGLNTEAFFGQGTRLTVV.

As regards this clone: Additional DNA sequences in this sample encode the identical CDR3. This CDR3 reads CASSDSSGGADTQYF. The CDR3 bases are TGTGCCAGCAGTGACTCGAGCGGGGGGGCAGATACGCAGTATTTT. The chain combines TRBV6-4 with TRBJ2-3; 10 bases match TRBD2. Trimming took 0 bases from V and 4 from J; bases not matched to a gene: 1. Germline V gene sequence: CDR1 MRHNA, CDR2 SNTAGT. The CDR3 totals 15 residues.

The V and J genes are TRBV5-1 and TRBJ2-1; TRBD2 might be the D (5 bases). CDR3 length: 16 residues. Germline values: CDR1 SGHRS, CDR2 YFSETQ. V was trimmed by 5 bases and J by 0 bases, leaving 15 bases between them. CDR3 bases: TGCGCCAGCAGGCCTGCGCGGGTGGGCTCCTACAATGAGCAGTTCTTC. Protein product: CASRPARVGSYNEQFF.

The J gene is TRBJ2-7, the V gene TRBV19, with TRBD2 matching 10 bases. With 4 bases clipped from V and 1 base from J, the junction kept 4 bases outside the gene matches. The CDR3 covers 15 residues. Germline V gene data show CDR1 as LNHDA and CDR2 as SQIVND (reference sequence). The CDR3 loop is CASSTLAGGSYEQYF. The CDR3 nucleotides are TGTGCCAGTAGTACCTTAGCGGGGGGATCCTACGAGCAGTACTTC.

The rearrangement links TRBV6-5 to TRBJ2-5; 7 nucleotides match TRBD1. Germline CDR1 is MNHEY and CDR2 is SVGAGI. Trimming removed 5 bases from V and 2 bases from J; junction bases left unmatched: 5. This CDR3 has 14 residues. This CDR3 reads CASSPPGQQETQYF. The DNA of the CDR3 is TGTGCCAGCAGTCCACCGGGACAGCAAGAGACCCAGTACTTC.

This chain connects TRBV5-1 to TRBJ1-2, with D perhaps TRBD1 (5 bases). CDR1 and CDR2 from the germline V gene are SGHRS and YFSETQ. V was pared by 4 bases and J by 6 bases, with 19 bases between. The CDR3 has 15 amino acids. The chain's CDR3 is CASSHLAQGMDGYTF. The CDR3 DNA reads TGCGCCAGCAGCCATTTGGCGCAGGGAATGGATGGCTACACCTTC.

J is TRBJ2-3 and V is TRBV7-6; 12 nucleotides agree with TRBD2. V trimming: 5 bases; J trimming: 1 base; junction bases outside the gene matches: 4. Germline lookup yields CDR1 SGHVS and CDR2 FNYEAQ. This CDR3 has 16 amino acids. CDR3 protein: CASSDRLAGGTDTQYF. CDR3 nucleotide sequence: TGTGCCAGCAGCGACCGACTAGCGGGGGGCACAGATACGCAGTATTTT. Variable domain in full (rest from reference TRBV7-6 and TRBJ2-3): GAGVSQSPRYKVTKRGQDVALRCDPISGHVSLYWYRQALGQGPEFLTYFNYEAQQDKSGLPNDRFSAERPEGSISTLTIQRTEQRDSAMYRCASSDRLAGGTDTQYFGPGTRLTVL.

This sequence joins TRBV19 and TRBJ1-4, with 8 nucleotides matching TRBD1. In germline, CDR1 is LNHDA, CDR2 SQIVND (reference sequence). V lost 8 bases to trimming and J lost 8 bases; unmatched junction nucleotides: 7. This CDR3 comprises 13 residues. The CDR3 here is CASGQGPREKLFF. The DNA for the CDR3 is TGTGCCAGTGGACAGGGCCCCCGGGAAAAACTGTTTTTT.

The gene calls are TRBV2 and TRBJ1-1; 7 bases align to TRBD1. CDR3 size: 14 residues. CDR1 and CDR2 from the germline V gene are SNHLY and FYNNEI. After removal of 9 bases from V and 1 base from J, the junction contained 8 bases not matched to a gene. CDR3 sequence: CASTGTEANTEAFF. The CDR3 region has the DNA TGTGCCAGTACAGGGACAGAGGCGAACACTGAAGCTTTCTTT.